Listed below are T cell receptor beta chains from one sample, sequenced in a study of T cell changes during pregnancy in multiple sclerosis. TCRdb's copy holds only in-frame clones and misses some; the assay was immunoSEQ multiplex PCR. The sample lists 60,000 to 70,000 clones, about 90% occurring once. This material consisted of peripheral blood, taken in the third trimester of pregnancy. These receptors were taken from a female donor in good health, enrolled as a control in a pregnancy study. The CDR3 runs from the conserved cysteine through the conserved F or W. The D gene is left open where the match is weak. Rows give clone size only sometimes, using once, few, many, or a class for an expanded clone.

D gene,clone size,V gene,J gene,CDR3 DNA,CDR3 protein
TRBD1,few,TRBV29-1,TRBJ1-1,TGCAGCGTTGGGACAGGGCCCACTGAAGCTTTCTTT,CSVGTGPTEAFF
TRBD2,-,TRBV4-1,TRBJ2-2,TGCGCCAGCAGCCAAGAATGGCGGGCCGCGGGGGGGAACACCGGGGAGCTGTTTTTT,CASSQEWRAAGGNTGELFF
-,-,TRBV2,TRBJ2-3,TGTGCCAGCAACAGGGCGGGGGCAGATACGCAGTATTTT,CASNRAGADTQYF
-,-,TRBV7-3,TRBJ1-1,TGTGCCAGCAGCGTAGGGGCCACAGAGATGAACACTGAAGCTTTCTTT,CASSVGATEMNTEAFF
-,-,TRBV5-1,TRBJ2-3,TGCGCCAGCAGCTTGGGGAGGCCTCGCACAGATACGCAGTATTTT,CASSLGRPRTDTQYF
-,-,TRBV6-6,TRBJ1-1,TGTGCCAGCACAAATCCCCAAAAACAGGCGGGGGCTTTCTTT,CASTNPQKQAGAFF
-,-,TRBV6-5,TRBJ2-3,TGTGCCAGTACACAGGGTTTTGGGTTAGATACGCAGTATTTT,CASTQGFGLDTQYF
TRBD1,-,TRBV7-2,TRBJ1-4,TGTGCCAGCTCCGTACAGGGGGCGAGGGAAAAACTGTTTTTT,CASSVQGAREKLFF
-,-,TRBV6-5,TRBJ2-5,TGTGCCAGCAGTCAATCACAAGAGACCCAGTACTTC,CASSQSQETQYF
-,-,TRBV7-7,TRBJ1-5,TGTGCTAGCAGCTTTGACTCTAGAGGTAATCAGCCCCAGCATTTT,CASSFDSRGNQPQHF
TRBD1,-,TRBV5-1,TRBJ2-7,TGCGCCAGCAGCTTGGGCCCTCCAGACAGGGGGCTTATCTACGAGCAGTACTTC,CASSLGPPDRGLIYEQYF
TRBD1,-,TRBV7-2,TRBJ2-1,TGTGCCAGCAGCTTCCGGGACAGGGGGCAGTTCTTC,CASSFRDRGQFF
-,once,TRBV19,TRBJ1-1,TGTGCCAGTAGTGTGAGGAACACTGAAGCTTTCTTT,CASSVRNTEAFF
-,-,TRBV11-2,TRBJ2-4,TGTGCCAGCAGCCCAGACAGGTTCAAAAACATTCAGTACTTC,CASSPDRFKNIQYF
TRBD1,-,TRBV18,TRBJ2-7,TGTGCCAGCTCACCAACGGGACAGGGGTCCCCCGAGCAGTACTTC,CASSPTGQGSPEQYF
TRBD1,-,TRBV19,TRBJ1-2,TGTGCCAGTAGTGTTGACAGGGAGGCGGACTATGGCTACACCTTC,CASSVDREADYGYTF
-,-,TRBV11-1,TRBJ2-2,TGTGCCAGCACTCACACCGGGGAGCTGTTTTTT,CASTHTGELFF
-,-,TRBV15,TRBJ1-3,TGTGCCACCAGCAGAGATAGGGGGTTTGGAAACACCATATATTTT,CATSRDRGFGNTIYF
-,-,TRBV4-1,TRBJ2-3,TGCGCCAGCAGCCAAGAACAGGTCAGGTCCGATACGCAGTATTTT,CASSQEQVRSDTQYF
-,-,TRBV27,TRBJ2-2,TGTGCCAGCAGTTCTTCTCCGGGGGCGAACACCGGGGAGCTGTTTTTT,CASSSSPGANTGELFF
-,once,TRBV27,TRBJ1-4,TGTGCCAGCAGTCAATTTGCTGGGGGGGGAGTTGCAACTAATGAAAAACTGTTTTTT,CASSQFAGGGVATNEKLFF
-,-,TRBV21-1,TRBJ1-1,TGTGCCAGCAACGACAGGGGGAACACTGAAGCTTTCTTT,CASNDRGNTEAFF
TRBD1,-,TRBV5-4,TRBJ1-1,TGTGCCAGCAGCGGGGACAGCGATGAAGCTTTCTTT,CASSGDSDEAFF
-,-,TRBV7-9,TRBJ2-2,TGTGCCAGCAGGTCGGGTGGGGGCGCGGAGACCGGGGAGCTGTTTTTT,CASRSGGGAETGELFF
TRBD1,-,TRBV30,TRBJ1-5,TGTGCCTGGGGGACAGGGGAGGGCAATCAGCCCCAGCATTTT,CAWGTGEGNQPQHF
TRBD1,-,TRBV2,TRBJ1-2,TGTGCCAGCGGACAGGGAGGTATCTATGGCTACACCTTC,CASGQGGIYGYTF
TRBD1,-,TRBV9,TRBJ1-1,TGTGCCAGCAGCGCCCCAACAGGGGGGAACACTGAAGCTTTCTTT,CASSAPTGGNTEAFF
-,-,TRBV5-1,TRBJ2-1,TGCGCCAGCACCGGGGGGCCGTTTTACAATGAGCAGTTCTTC,CASTGGPFYNEQFF
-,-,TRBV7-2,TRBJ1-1,TGTGCCAGCAGTCAGACGAGGATTCAGAACACTGAAGCTTTCTTT,CASSQTRIQNTEAFF
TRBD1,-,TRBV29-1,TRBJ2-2,TGCAGCGTTGCACCCGGGACAGGGGCCGGGGAGCTGTTTTTT,CSVAPGTGAGELFF
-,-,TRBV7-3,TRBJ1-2,TGTGCCAGCAGCTTTCAGGGAGGCGAGGGCTACACCTTC,CASSFQGGEGYTF
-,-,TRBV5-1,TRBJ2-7,TGCGCCAGCAGCTTGGCCGGACAGGAGCAGTACTTC,CASSLAGQEQYF
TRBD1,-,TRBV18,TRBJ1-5,TGTGCCAGCTCACCTGGGACAGGGAATCAGCCCCAGCATTTT,CASSPGTGNQPQHF
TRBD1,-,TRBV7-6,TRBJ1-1,TGTGCCAGCAGCTGGGGCAGGGGGCTCACTGAAGCTTTCTTT,CASSWGRGLTEAFF
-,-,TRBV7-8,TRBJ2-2,TGTGCCAGCAGCTTAACAAACACCGGGGAGCTGTTTTTT,CASSLTNTGELFF
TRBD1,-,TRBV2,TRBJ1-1,TGTGCCAGCAGGGCCCTAGGGACAGGGGGCACTGAAGCTTTCTTT,CASRALGTGGTEAFF
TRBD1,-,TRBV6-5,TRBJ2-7,TGTGCCAGCAGCCCCCGGGACAGGGGGCGAGAGCAGTACTTC,CASSPRDRGREQYF
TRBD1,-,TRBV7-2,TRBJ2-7,TGTGCCAGCAGCTTATTACAGGGGTTGACGCAGGGGCAGTACTTC,CASSLLQGLTQGQYF
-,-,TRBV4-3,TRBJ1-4,TGCGCCAGCAGCCAAGTAGCCGAGATTAATGAAAAACTGTTTTTT,CASSQVAEINEKLFF
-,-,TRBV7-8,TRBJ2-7,TGTGCCAGCAGTCCCGGGGTGTCCTACGAGCAGTACTTC,CASSPGVSYEQYF
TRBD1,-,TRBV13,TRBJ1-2,TGTGCCAGCAGCCCTTGGACAGGGGACGACGGCTACACCTTC,CASSPWTGDDGYTF
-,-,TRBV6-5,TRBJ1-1,TGTGCCAGCAGTTACGCCCAGGGGAACACTGAAGCTTTCTTT,CASSYAQGNTEAFF